These 31 T cell receptor beta chains share one sample of origin, sequenced in a study of T cell repertoires in cytomegalovirus infection. TCRdb analysed the reads with MiXCR anew, one entry per CDR3 protein. Of around 58,000 distinct CDR3 sequences in the sample, 20% to 25% were seen once. The antigens these receptors bind are not known. The sample was CD8+ T cells from cultured PBMCs, taken from culture after CMV antigen stimulation. The receptors come from a human donor in good health (CMV status not recorded). Some clones in this sample may be carry-over from other donors' samples.

The chain links TRBV25-1 to TRBJ2-2; 10 bases line up with TRBD1. CDR3 length: 17 amino acids. Germline trimming cut 2 bases from V and 6 bases from J; bases unmatched to any gene: 9. Germline V gene sequence: CDR1 MGHDK, CDR2 SYGVNS. CDR3 sequence reads: CASSEHGTGEAPGELFF. The CDR3 DNA reads as TGTGCCAGCAGTGAACACGGGACAGGGGAGGCCCCCGGGGAGCTGTTTTTT.

This clonotype has a handful of counts. The chain carries TRBV20-1 and TRBJ2-7, with 9 bases matching TRBD1. The ends lost 2 bases at V and 5 bases at J; junction bases unmatched: 10. Germline CDR1 and CDR2: DFQATT and SNEGSKA (reference sequence). CDR3 size: 15 residues. CDR3 in amino acids: CSARSPGQGAHEQYF. The CDR3 DNA sequence: TGCAGTGCTAGATCGCCGGGACAGGGCGCTCACGAGCAGTACTTC.

The rearrangement uses TRBV5-1 and TRBJ1-1; 10 bases match TRBD1. The germline V gene has CDR1 SGHRS and CDR2 YFSETQ. The CDR3 contains 17 residues. V gave up 3 bases and J gave up 3 bases; unmatched junction bases: 11. CDR3 amino acids: CASSSPRTGGEYTEAFF. In nucleotides, the CDR3 is TGCGCCAGCAGCTCGCCCCGGACAGGGGGAGAATACACTGAAGCTTTCTTT.

The chain carries TRBV19 and TRBJ1-6; D possibly corresponds to TRBD1 (5 bases). The CDR3 contains 16 residues. Germline loops: CDR1 LNHDA, CDR2 SQIVND (reference sequence). Trimming removed 3 bases at V and 3 bases at J, with 12 bases between. CDR3 sequence reads: CASSIDDSNYNSPLHF. CDR3 in DNA: TGTGCCAGTAGTATCGACGACAGTAACTATAATTCACCCCTCCACTTT.

Only a few counts were recorded for this clonotype. The CDR3 here is CASSKSSGDNEQFF. CDR3 in DNA: TGTGCCAGCAGCAAATCAAGCGGGGACAATGAGCAGTTCTTC. V and J are TRBV7-7 and TRBJ2-1; TRBD2 matches 7 bases. CDR1 SSHAT and CDR2 FNYEAQ come from the germline V gene (reference sequence). The CDR3 covers 14 residues. J lost 5 bases, V lost 5 bases, and 6 bases had no gene match.

The J gene is TRBJ2-1, the V gene TRBV7-9; D is possibly TRBD1 (6 bases). Looked up from germline, CDR1 is SEHNR and CDR2 is FQNEAQ (reference sequence). The V end lost 5 bases, the J end lost 5 bases, and 16 bases lay between the germline ends. The CDR3 spans 15 residues. The CDR3 here is CASSAFRGPNNEQFF. Here the CDR3 DNA reads TGTGCCAGCAGCGCCTTCAGGGGCCCGAACAATGAGCAGTTCTTC.

This clonotype was counted a few times. The chain carries TRBV23-1 and TRBJ2-5; a weak D match, TRBD1 (5 bases). TRBV23-1 is identified as an open reading frame with a role that is uncertain. Trimming shortened V by 2 bases and J by 2 bases, and 12 bases separated the two germline ends. The CDR3 has 15 amino acids. The CDR3 is CASSQIRRTQETQYF. CDR3 nucleotide sequence: TGCGCCAGCAGTCAAATTCGGCGGACACAAGAGACCCAGTACTTC.

This clonotype was counted a few times. The J gene is TRBJ2-7, the V gene TRBV6-2 or TRBV6-3; D remains unclear. The CDR3 runs 11 residues. From germline, CDR1 is MNHEY and CDR2 SVGEGT. The V gene lost 5 bases and the J gene lost 4 bases, with 6 bases spanning the gap. The CDR3 DNA reads as TGTGCCAGCAGTGAGACATACGAGCAGTACTTC. Translation: CASSETYEQYF.

This clonotype was seen a few times. The V gene is TRBV12-3 or TRBV12-4, the J gene TRBJ1-2; D is uncertain. Trimming pared 1 base from V and 3 bases from J, leaving 6 bases between. The CDR3 has 13 amino acids. Here the CDR3 reads CASSLGGDYGYTF. The CDR3 nucleotides are TGTGCCAGCAGTTTAGGTGGGGACTATGGCTACACCTTC.

V is TRBV6-5 and J is TRBJ1-1; TRBD1 matches at 7 bases. The trim removed 11 bases at V and 4 bases at J, leaving 34 bases unmatched. This CDR3 has 21 residues. From germline, CDR1 is MNHEY and CDR2 SVGAGI. CDR3 in amino acids: CARNTFSFRSGTAPEGTEAFF. The CDR3 DNA reads TGTGCCCGCAACACATTTTCGTTTAGATCCGGGACAGCCCCCGAAGGCACTGAAGCTTTCTTT.

The chain carries TRBV20-1 and TRBJ2-7, with D tentatively TRBD1 (5 bases). V was cut by 0 bases and J by 1 base, with 10 bases left in between. CDR1 is DFQATT and CDR2 is SNEGSKA in the germline V gene (reference sequence). CDR3 length equals 14 residues. CDR3 protein: CSARDQGVSYEQYF. CDR3 DNA sequence: TGCAGTGCTAGAGACCAAGGGGTTTCCTACGAGCAGTACTTC.

This clonotype was observed a handful of times. The chain links TRBV4-1 to TRBJ1-1, with D perhaps matching TRBD1 (5 bases). CDR1 and CDR2 from the germline V gene are MGHRA and YSYEKL. V shed 5 bases and J shed 5 bases, with 9 bases lying between them. The CDR3 loop spans 12 amino acids. The CDR3 nucleotides are TGCGCCAGCAGCTCGGAGGGGACTGAAGCTTTCTTT. It codes for CASSSEGTEAFF.

The V call is TRBV7-6, the J call TRBJ2-1, with 7 bases identical to TRBD1. V shed 5 bases, J shed 3 bases, and the junction held 16 bases outside the gene matches. The germline V gene encodes CDR1 SGHVS and CDR2 FNYEAQ. The CDR3 runs 18 residues. The CDR3: CASSESLQGMSRYNEQFF. CDR3 bases: TGTGCCAGCAGCGAGAGCCTACAGGGGATGAGTCGCTACAATGAGCAGTTCTTC.

The sample holds a few counts of this clonotype. The chain is built from TRBV7-9 and TRBJ1-1, with no clear D. Germline V lookup: CDR1 SEHNR, CDR2 FQNEAQ (reference sequence). The CDR3 is 15 amino acids. The V end was cut by 5 bases, the J end by 7 bases, with 20 bases between. The CDR3 spells CASSPIIYDGYEAFF. The CDR3 nucleotides are TGTGCCAGCAGCCCAATTATATATGACGGATATGAAGCTTTCTTT.

In its sample, this clonotype ranks as medium-sized. The chain employs TRBV19 and TRBJ2-2; perhaps TRBD1 as D (6 bases). V lost 5 bases and J 2 bases, leaving 12 bases between the germline ends. The CDR3 runs to 15 residues. Germline V CDR1 and CDR2: LNHDA, SQIVND (reference sequence). CDR3 coding DNA: TGTGCCAGTAGTGGCTGGGGGCCCAACACCGGGGAGCTGTTTTTT. The encoded protein is CASSGWGPNTGELFF.

This clonotype has only a few counts. This chain joins TRBV20-1 and TRBJ2-6, with D unresolved. The ends were cut back, 4 bases at V and 4 bases at J, with 17 bases in the middle. Per germline, CDR1 DFQATT and CDR2 SNEGSKA (reference sequence). There are 16 residues in the CDR3. CDR3 region: CSATGPSFSGANVLTF. CDR3 sequence (DNA): TGCAGTGCTACGGGCCCGAGTTTCTCCGGGGCCAACGTCCTGACTTTC.

The chain employs TRBV7-8 and TRBJ2-5; 14 bases match TRBD2. Germline V gene lookup returns CDR1 SGHVS and CDR2 FQNEAQ. V gave up 5 bases and J gave up 4 bases; unmatched junction bases: 6. CDR3 length: 16 amino acids. CDR3: CASSRGTSGSAETQYF. The DNA of the CDR3 is TGTGCCAGCAGCAGAGGGACTAGCGGGAGTGCAGAGACCCAGTACTTC.

This clonotype has more than one count but fewer than ten. The chain recombines TRBV11-2 with TRBJ2-7; D may be TRBD2 (6 bases). The V and J ends lost 5 bases and 2 bases respectively, with 13 bases between them. Germline V gene sequence: CDR1 SGHAT, CDR2 FQNNGV. The CDR3 extends over 14 amino acids. CDR3 region: CASSAGSSPYEQYF. CDR3 DNA: TGTGCCAGCAGCGCGGGGAGCAGTCCCTACGAGCAGTACTTC.

A note on this clonotype: The junction departs from germline at one end; a sequencing error may be responsible. V is TRBV7-6 and J is TRBJ2-3; tentative D call: TRBD1 (5 bases). The CDR3 extends over 15 amino acids. Germline CDR1 is SGHVS and CDR2 is FNYEAQ. CDR3 in amino acids: CASSLGVVGTDTQYF. As DNA, the CDR3 is TGTGCTAGCAGTTTAGGGGTTGTCGGCACAGATACGCAGTATTTT.

This clonotype showed up just a few times. V is TRBV5-1 and J is TRBJ2-3; D possibly corresponds to TRBD2 (5 bases). The V and J ends lost 4 bases and 2 bases respectively, with 8 bases between them. In germline, CDR1 is SGHRS, CDR2 YFSETQ. This CDR3 region has 13 residues. The CDR3 loop is CASSQEVTDTQYF. The CDR3 nucleotides are TGCGCCAGCAGCCAGGAGGTCACAGATACGCAGTATTTT.

This clonotype was seen ten or more times. V usage is TRBV7-9 and J usage is TRBJ2-2, with a possible D match to TRBD2 (6 bases). Germline CDR1 SEHNR, CDR2 FQNEAQ (reference sequence). Deletions cut 1 base from V and 5 bases from J, with 11 bases between. CDR3 length: 15 residues. The CDR3 here is CASSLEGTWTGELFF. The CDR3 nucleotides are TGTGCCAGCAGCTTAGAGGGGACTTGGACCGGGGAGCTGTTTTTT.

This chain's CDR3 is CASSPRTGASYQETQYF. CDR3 nucleotide sequence: TGTGCCAGCAGCCCACGGACAGGGGCCTCTTACCAAGAGACCCAGTACTTC. The rearrangement uses TRBV7-2 and TRBJ2-5, with 9 bases that match TRBD1. V trimming: 5 bases; J trimming: 0 bases; junction bases outside the gene matches: 10. The CDR3 totals 17 residues. The V gene's germline CDR1 is SGHTA and CDR2 FQGNSA.

The chain couples TRBV18 to TRBJ2-1, with D maybe TRBD1 (8 bases). The CDR3 spans 13 residues. Germline V gene lookup returns CDR1 KGHSH and CDR2 LQKENI. V lost 5 bases to trimming and J lost 15 bases, with 20 bases between them. The CDR3 loop is CASSSAITGGVFF. The CDR3 coding sequence is TGTGCCAGCTCATCAGCGATAACAGGGGGGGTGTTCTTC.

The gene calls are TRBV7-8 and TRBJ2-1, with unresolved D. The CDR3 sequence is 16 residues long. Germline V lookup: CDR1 SGHVS, CDR2 FQNEAQ. Trimming left V 3 bases short and J 0 bases short, with 12 bases between. CDR3 sequence reads: CASSFERVHSYNEQFF. Here the CDR3 DNA reads TGTGCCAGCAGCTTCGAGCGAGTCCACTCCTACAATGAGCAGTTCTTC. Filled out from reference TRBV7-8 and TRBJ2-1, the complete variable domain reads GAGVSQSPRYKVAKRGQDVALRCDPISGHVSLFWYQQALGQGPEFLTYFQNEAQLDKSGLPSDRFFAERPEGSVSTLKIQRTQQEDSAVYLCASSFERVHSYNEQFFGPGTRLTVL.

This clonotype was found a few times. The genes are TRBV7-6 and TRBJ1-6; D is undetermined. The germline CDR1 and CDR2 sequences are SGHVS and FNYEAQ. V was trimmed by 3 bases and J by 11 bases, leaving 11 bases between them. The length of the CDR3 is 13 residues. The CDR3 DNA is TGTGCCAGCAGCTTGCAGGACTCGGCACCCCTCCACTTT. Amino acids: CASSLQDSAPLHF.

The chain recombines TRBV7-9 with TRBJ1-2; 8 bases fit TRBD1. The J segment lost 4 bases and the V segment lost 4 bases, leaving 5 bases of the junction unmatched. CDR3 length equals 14 residues. CDR1 SEHNR and CDR2 FQNEAQ come from the germline V gene (reference sequence). This CDR3 reads CASSSGQGVYGYTF. The DNA for the CDR3 is TGTGCCAGCAGCTCCGGACAGGGAGTCTATGGCTACACCTTC.

This clonotype has more than one count but fewer than ten. The CDR3 region is CASSSGTGYEQYF. CDR3 DNA sequence: TGTGCCAGCAGCTCCGGGACAGGGTACGAGCAGTACTTC. V and J are TRBV7-3 and TRBJ2-7, with 9 bases matching TRBD1. CDR1 and CDR2 (germline): SGHTA, FQGTGA. There are 13 residues in the CDR3. Germline trimming cut 4 bases from V and 4 bases from J; bases unmatched to any gene: 2.

The chain is built from TRBV7-2 and TRBJ1-2; possible D gene TRBD1, 5 bases. V was shortened by 5 bases and J by 7 bases, with 23 bases between the two germline ends. The CDR3 is made up of 16 amino acids. CDR1 SGHTA and CDR2 FQGNSA come from the germline V gene. The DNA of the CDR3 is TGTGCCAGCAGCCCCCTGGGGGAGCCACCCCCCGGTGGCTACACCTTC. Translating gives CASSPLGEPPPGGYTF.

CDR3 DNA: TGTGCCATCAGAGACAGTGTTCTTCTGGCAGATACGCAGTATTTT. Its protein product is CAIRDSVLLADTQYF. The chain links TRBV10-3 to TRBJ2-3, with a possible D match to TRBD1 (5 bases). The CDR3 spans 15 residues. Trimming shortened V by 6 bases and J by 4 bases, and 17 bases separated the two germline ends. Germline V gene sequence: CDR1 ENHRY, CDR2 SYGVKD.

This chain joins TRBV6-5 and TRBJ1-1, with a tentative D call TRBD1 (5 bases). The germline V and J ends were trimmed by 7 bases and 5 bases, with 14 bases remaining between them. The germline V gene encodes CDR1 MNHEY and CDR2 SVGAGI. The CDR3 is 13 amino acids. CDR3 coding DNA: TGTGCCAGCACCCAGGGAGTTTATACTGAAGCTTTCTTT. It yields the protein CASTQGVYTEAFF.

A few counts support this clonotype. The rearrangement uses TRBV2 and TRBJ2-1, with D perhaps matching TRBD2 (6 bases). Germline lookup yields CDR1 SNHLY and CDR2 FYNNEI. The CDR3 runs 15 residues. V dropped 1 base and J dropped 3 bases, with 10 bases sitting between them. This chain's CDR3 is CASSEGRGDYNEQFF. In DNA form, the CDR3 reads TGTGCCAGCAGTGAAGGGCGGGGTGACTACAATGAGCAGTTCTTC.